These 27 T cell receptor beta chains share one sample of origin, sequenced in a study of cytomegalovirus exposure and HLA in healthy donors. Researchers ran the PCR with 60 Vbeta and 13 Jbeta primers. TCRdb's copy holds only in-frame clones and misses some; the assay was immunoSEQ multiplex PCR. The table records 100,000 to 150,000 clones, under 90% of them present only once. Sequencing was performed on PBMCs. The receptors stem from a woman in her forties in good health and CMV-seronegative.

V gene TRBV9 combines with J gene TRBJ2-2; 8 bases line up with TRBD2. V shed 4 bases and J 5 bases; nucleotides not matched to a gene: 10. From germline, CDR1 is SGDLS and CDR2 YYNGEE. The CDR3 covers 16 residues. The CDR3 loop reads CASSLTSGSVTGELFF. CDR3 nucleotides: TGTGCCAGCAGCCTTACCAGCGGGAGTGTGACCGGGGAGCTGTTTTTT.

V is TRBV28 and J is TRBJ1-2; a weak D match, TRBD1 (6 bases). This CDR3 is 15 amino acids long. V was pared by 10 bases and J by 0 bases, with 18 bases between. Germline V gives CDR1 MDHEN, CDR2 SYDVKM. CDR3 residues: CAIPKGGTSNYGYTF. CDR3 in DNA: TGTGCCATCCCGAAGGGGGGGACTTCTAACTATGGCTACACCTTC.

Points on this clone: One end of the junction does not line up with germline, which may come from a read error. The V and J genes are TRBV9 and TRBJ1-2, with D possibly being TRBD1 (5 bases). The CDR3 extends over 15 amino acids. CDR1 is SGDLS, CDR2 YYNGEE, per germline. CDR3 in amino acids: CASSPQGTSNYGYPF. CDR3 sequence (DNA): TGTGCCAGCAGCCCCCAGGGCACCAGCAACTATGGCTACCCCTTC.

As DNA, the CDR3 is TGCGCCAGCAGCTTACGGGGCAATCAGCCCCAGCATTTT. This gives the protein CASSLRGNQPQHF. This chain joins TRBV4-1 and TRBJ1-5; D remains ambiguous. Germline V gene data show CDR1 as MGHRA and CDR2 as YSYEKL. This CDR3 contains 13 residues. With 5 bases removed from V and 2 bases from J, the gap between germline ends came to 7 bases.

This chain links TRBV28 with TRBJ1-4, with 7 bases matching TRBD1. The V and J ends lost 4 bases and 5 bases, in that order; junction bases with no gene match: 4. Germline V CDR1 and CDR2: MDHEN, SYDVKM. The length of the CDR3 is 14 residues. Here the CDR3 reads CASSWQGVNEKLFF. The CDR3 coding sequence is TGTGCCAGCAGTTGGCAGGGGGTCAATGAAAAACTGTTTTTT.

V is TRBV18 and J is TRBJ1-6; tentatively, D is TRBD1 (6 bases). Trimming cost V 3 bases and J 7 bases, with 13 bases left between them. The CDR3 runs 15 residues. The V gene's germline CDR1 is KGHSH and CDR2 LQKENI. The CDR3 sequence is CASSPSAGVNSPLHF. CDR3 sequence (DNA): TGTGCCAGCTCACCCTCGGCAGGGGTAAATTCACCCCTCCACTTT.

The chain couples TRBV10-1 to TRBJ1-5, with TRBD1 as a possible D gene (5 bases). Trimming left V 2 bases short and J 2 bases short, with 16 bases between. Germline V gene lookup returns CDR1 WNHNN and CDR2 SYGVQD (reference sequence). The CDR3 loop spans 17 amino acids. CDR3 nucleotide sequence: TGCGCCAGCAGTGAGATGGCGCGGGGGGACGGCAATCAGCCCCAGCATTTT. Translating it yields CASSEMARGDGNQPQHF.

The rearrangement links TRBV6-5 to TRBJ1-6; D not certain. The V and J ends lost 6 bases and 0 bases respectively, with 9 bases between them. Germline CDR1 MNHEY, CDR2 SVGAGI. This CDR3 is built from 15 residues. The CDR3 sequence is CASSPSLSYNSPLHF. CDR3 DNA sequence: TGTGCCAGCAGCCCTAGTCTCTCCTATAATTCACCCCTCCACTTT.

This rearrangement joins TRBV29-1 to TRBJ2-7, with a tentative D call TRBD1 (6 bases). There are 13 residues in the CDR3. Trimming shortened V by 2 bases and J by 0 bases, and 8 bases separated the two germline ends. Germline V gene lookup returns CDR1 SQVTM and CDR2 ANQGSEA. The CDR3 sequence: CSVETGNSYEQYF. Written as DNA, the CDR3 is TGCAGCGTTGAAACAGGGAACTCCTACGAGCAGTACTTC.

The genes are TRBV2 and TRBJ2-6, with a weak D call TRBD2 (6 bases). Looked up from germline, CDR1 is SNHLY and CDR2 is FYNNEI. Trimming took off 10 bases at V and 0 bases at J, with 16 bases between the two ends. CDR3 length equals 16 residues. CDR3 amino acids: CATRLVPSSGANVLTF. In DNA form, the CDR3 reads TGTGCCACCCGACTAGTCCCCTCCTCTGGGGCCAACGTCCTGACTTTC.

The gene calls are TRBV6-1 and TRBJ2-1; 9 bases map to TRBD2. In germline, CDR1 is MNHNS, CDR2 SASEGT. Losses at the gene ends were 11 bases for V and 3 bases for J; bases not matched to a gene: 11. The CDR3 totals 15 residues. The CDR3 region is CAGGSAGGSYNEQFF. CDR3 nucleotide sequence: TGTGCCGGAGGGTCGGCGGGAGGGAGCTACAATGAGCAGTTCTTC.

The chain uses TRBV9 and TRBJ1-2; TRBD1 agrees at 12 bases. The germline V gene has CDR1 SGDLS and CDR2 YYNGEE. CDR3 size: 15 residues. J gave up 3 bases and V 4 bases, and 4 bases lay outside the gene matches. Here the CDR3 reads CASSPGQGADYGYTF. The CDR3 DNA follows: TGTGCCAGCAGCCCGGGACAGGGGGCTGACTATGGCTACACCTTC.

Remarks on this clone: An end of the junction does not agree with germline; a read error may underlie this. The chain has TRBV7-2 and TRBJ2-2; no reliable D call. Germline-derived CDR1 and CDR2 are SGHTA and FQGNSA. CDR3 length equals 15 residues. Written as DNA, the CDR3 is TGTCCCAGCAGCTTTGGGCAGCTAAACACCGGGGAGCTGTTTTTT. It codes for CPSSFGQLNTGELFF.

V and J are TRBV10-1 and TRBJ2-7, with 8 bases fitting TRBD2. CDR3 size: 14 residues. The ends lost 6 bases at V and 9 bases at J; junction bases unmatched: 13. CDR1 and CDR2 (germline): WNHNN, SYGVQD (reference sequence). DNA of the CDR3: TGCGCCAGCAGGGCCCCCACTAGCGGATGGGTGCAGTACTTC. Translating it yields CASRAPTSGWVQYF.

This chain joins TRBV19 and TRBJ1-2; 9 bases map to TRBD1. Per the germline V gene, CDR1 is LNHDA and CDR2 is SQIVND (reference sequence). This CDR3 contains 14 residues. The junction had 4 bases not matched to a gene; V was cut back by 5 bases and J by 3 bases. The CDR3 loop reads CASSYTGGDYGYTF. CDR3 DNA: TGTGCCAGTAGTTATACAGGGGGCGACTATGGCTACACCTTC.

The chain combines TRBV6-1 with TRBJ2-5; tentatively, D is TRBD1 (6 bases). Trimming left V 9 bases short and J 4 bases short, with 18 bases between. Germline CDR1 reads MNHNS; CDR2 reads SASEGT. This CDR3 region has 14 residues. For the CDR3, the DNA is TGTGCCAGTGTCCGGGACAAAGATGGAGAGACCCAGTACTTC. Amino acid sequence: CASVRDKDGETQYF.

The rearrangement joins TRBV28 to TRBJ2-7; possibly TRBD2 for D (6 bases). V lost 4 bases and J lost 1, with 17 bases in between. The CDR3 consists of 16 residues. Germline lookup yields CDR1 MDHEN and CDR2 SYDVKM. CDR3 bases: TGTGCCAGCAGTTCACGTTCCAGCGGGCCTTCCTACGAGCAGTACTTC. Amino acid sequence: CASSSRSSGPSYEQYF.

In its sample, this clone was seen once. The J gene is TRBJ2-3, the V gene TRBV19; 7 bases are shared with TRBD2. Trimming at V came to 1 base and at J to 4 bases, leaving 5 bases not matched to a gene. In germline, CDR1 is LNHDA, CDR2 SQIVND (reference sequence). The CDR3 runs to 15 residues. CDR3: CASSIGAGAPDTQYF. In DNA, the CDR3 is TGTGCCAGTAGTATAGGGGCGGGAGCCCCAGATACGCAGTATTTT. Combining the CDR3 with reference TRBV19 and TRBJ2-3 gives the whole variable domain DGGITQSPKYLFRKEGQNVTLSCEQNLNHDAMYWYRQDPGQGLRLIYYSQIVNDFQKGDIAEGYSVSREKKESFPLTVTSAQKNPTAFYLCASSIGAGAPDTQYFGPGTRLTVL.

The chain employs TRBV5-1 and TRBJ1-1; 8 bases map to TRBD1. Germline V gene lookup returns CDR1 SGHRS and CDR2 YFSETQ. J gave up 6 bases and V 0 bases, and 13 bases lay outside the gene matches. CDR3 length equals 17 residues. The CDR3 nucleotides are TGCGCCAGCAGCTTGGAGCAGGGGGCGTCGATGTTGGCTGAAGCTTTCTTT. Its protein product is CASSLEQGASMLAEAFF.

The chain joins TRBV28 to TRBJ2-7; D perhaps matches TRBD1 (6 bases). The CDR3 is made up of 12 amino acids. Between the trimmed V and J ends, which lost 10 bases and 4 bases, there was a span of 14 bases. CDR1 and CDR2 from the germline V gene are MDHEN and SYDVKM. DNA of the CDR3: TGTGCCACGGTCCAGGGGAATTACGAGCAGTACTTC. This encodes CATVQGNYEQYF.

The rearrangement links TRBV5-6 to TRBJ1-5, with D perhaps matching TRBD1 (6 bases). The length of the CDR3 is 17 residues. Per the germline V gene, CDR1 is SGHDT and CDR2 is YYEEEE. V gave up 2 bases and J gave up 3 bases, with 18 bases separating them. The CDR3, as DNA: TGTGCCAGCAGCTTAGGCCCGGACAGAGCTCTCAATCAGCCCCAGCATTTT. Translating gives CASSLGPDRALNQPQHF. Complete variable domain (other parts from reference TRBV5-6 and TRBJ1-5): DAGVTQSPTHLIKTRGQQVTLRCSPKSGHDTVSWYQQALGQGPQFIFQYYEEEERQRGNFPDRFSGHQFPNYSSELNVNALLLGDSALYLCASSLGPDRALNQPQHFGDGTRLSIL.

The table lists this clone with a few counts. The CDR3 DNA is TGTGCCAGTACTACGCTAGCGGATACAGATACGCAGTATTTT. Protein product: CASTTLADTDTQYF. V is TRBV19 and J is TRBJ2-3, with 7 bases lining up with TRBD2. This CDR3 is built from 14 residues. Germline values: CDR1 LNHDA, CDR2 SQIVND (reference sequence). After removal of 7 bases from V and 3 bases from J, the junction contained 7 bases not matched to a gene.

The genes are TRBV2 and TRBJ2-3, with TRBD2 as a possible D gene (5 bases). This CDR3 is built from 14 residues. V was cut by 6 bases and J by 4 bases, with 14 bases left in between. Germline V gives CDR1 SNHLY, CDR2 FYNNEI. CDR3 sequence (DNA): TGTGCCAGCAGGACTGACTGGGGAGCAGATACGCAGTATTTT. The encoded protein is CASRTDWGADTQYF.

This chain links TRBV27 with TRBJ1-5; D unclear. The CDR3 extends over 14 amino acids. Per the germline V gene, CDR1 is MNHEY and CDR2 is SMNVEV (reference sequence). Trimming stripped 4 bases from V and 0 bases from J, with 7 bases between. As DNA, the CDR3 is TGTGCCAGCAGTTCCCTAAATAGCAATCAGCCCCAGCATTTT. As protein: CASSSLNSNQPQHF.

The chain links TRBV9 to TRBJ2-2; D perhaps matches TRBD1 (6 bases). This CDR3 region has 13 residues. Trimming shortened V by 3 bases and J by 7 bases, and 10 bases separated the two germline ends. Per the germline V gene, CDR1 is SGDLS and CDR2 is YYNGEE. Here the CDR3 reads CASSATGIGELFF. CDR3 sequence (DNA): TGTGCCAGCAGCGCCACAGGGATCGGGGAGCTGTTTTTT.

The chain links TRBV11-3 to TRBJ2-7; a weak D match, TRBD1 (6 bases). The CDR3 loop spans 13 amino acids. Trimming cost V 4 bases and J 3 bases, with 10 bases left between them. Germline V lookup: CDR1 SGHNT, CDR2 YENEEA. CDR3 DNA: TGTGCCAGCAGCTCGTTGACAGGCTACGAGCAGTACTTC. It codes for CASSSLTGYEQYF.

The chain employs TRBV5-1 and TRBJ1-1; no clear D gene. Germline CDR1 and CDR2: SGHRS and YFSETQ. V shed 4 bases and J shed 2 bases, with 3 bases lying between them. The CDR3 consists of 11 residues. The CDR3 bases are TGCGCCAGCAGCGTAAACACTGAAGCTTTCTTT. Protein: CASSVNTEAFF. The variable domain in full, with the rest retrieved from reference TRBV5-1 and TRBJ1-1, is KAGVTQTPRYLIKTRGQQVTLSCSPISGHRSVSWYQQTPGQGLQFLFEYFSETQRNKGNFPGRFSGRQFSNSRSEMNVSTLELGDSALYLCASSVNTEAFFGQGTRLTVV.